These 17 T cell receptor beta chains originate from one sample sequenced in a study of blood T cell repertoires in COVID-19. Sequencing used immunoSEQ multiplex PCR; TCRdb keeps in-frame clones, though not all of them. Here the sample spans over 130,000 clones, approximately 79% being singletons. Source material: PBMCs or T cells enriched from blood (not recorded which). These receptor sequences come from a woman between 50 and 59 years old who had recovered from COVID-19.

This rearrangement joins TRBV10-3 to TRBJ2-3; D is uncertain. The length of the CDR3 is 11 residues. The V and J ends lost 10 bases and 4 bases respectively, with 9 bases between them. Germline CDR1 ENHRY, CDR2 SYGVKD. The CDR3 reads CATAMADTQYF. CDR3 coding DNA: TGTGCCACCGCGATGGCAGATACGCAGTATTTT.

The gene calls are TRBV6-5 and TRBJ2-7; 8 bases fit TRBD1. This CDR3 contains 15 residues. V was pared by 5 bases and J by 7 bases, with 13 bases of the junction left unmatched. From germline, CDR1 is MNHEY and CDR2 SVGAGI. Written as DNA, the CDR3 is TGTGCCAGCAGTCCGGGACAGGTTAGGGGACGGGAGCAGTACTTC. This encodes CASSPGQVRGREQYF.

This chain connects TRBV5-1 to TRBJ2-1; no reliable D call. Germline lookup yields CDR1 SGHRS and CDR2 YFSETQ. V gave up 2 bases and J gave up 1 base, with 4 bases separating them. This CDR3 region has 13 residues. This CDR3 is CASSFVSYNEQFF. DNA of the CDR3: TGCGCCAGCAGCTTTGTATCCTACAATGAGCAGTTCTTC.

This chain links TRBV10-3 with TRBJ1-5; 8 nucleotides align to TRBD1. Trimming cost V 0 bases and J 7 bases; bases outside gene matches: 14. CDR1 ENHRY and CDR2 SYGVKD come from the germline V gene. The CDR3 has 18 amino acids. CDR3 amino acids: CAISESTGRGRNWQPQHF. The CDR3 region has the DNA TGTGCCATCAGTGAGTCGACCGGCAGGGGGCGCAACTGGCAGCCCCAGCATTTT.

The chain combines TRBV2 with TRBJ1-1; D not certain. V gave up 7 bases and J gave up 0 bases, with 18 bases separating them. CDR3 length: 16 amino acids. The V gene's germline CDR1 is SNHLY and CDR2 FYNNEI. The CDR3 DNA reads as TGTGCCAGCACAGGAGGGTTTGTGAGTATGAACACTGAAGCTTTCTTT. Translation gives CASTGGFVSMNTEAFF.

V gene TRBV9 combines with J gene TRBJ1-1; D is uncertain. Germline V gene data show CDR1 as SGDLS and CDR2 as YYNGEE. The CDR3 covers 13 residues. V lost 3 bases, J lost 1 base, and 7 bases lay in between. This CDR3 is CASSGASNTEAFF. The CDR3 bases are TGTGCCAGCAGCGGAGCATCGAACACTGAAGCTTTCTTT.

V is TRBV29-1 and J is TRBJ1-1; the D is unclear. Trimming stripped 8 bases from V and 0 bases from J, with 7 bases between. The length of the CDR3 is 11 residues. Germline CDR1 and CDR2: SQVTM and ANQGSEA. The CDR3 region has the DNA TGCAGCTCTGAGGTGAACACTGAAGCTTTCTTT. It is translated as CSSEVNTEAFF.

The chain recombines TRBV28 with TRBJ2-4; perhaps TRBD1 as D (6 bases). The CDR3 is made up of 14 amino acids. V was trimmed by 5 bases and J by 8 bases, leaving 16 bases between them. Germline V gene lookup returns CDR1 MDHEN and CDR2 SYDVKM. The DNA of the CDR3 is TGTGCCAGCAGTCCCTTAAGGGGGAGATACATTCAGTACTTC. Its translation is CASSPLRGRYIQYF.

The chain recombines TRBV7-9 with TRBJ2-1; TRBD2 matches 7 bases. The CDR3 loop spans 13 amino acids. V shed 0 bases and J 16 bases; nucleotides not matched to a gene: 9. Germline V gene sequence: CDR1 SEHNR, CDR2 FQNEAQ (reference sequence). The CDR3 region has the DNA TGTGCCAGCAGCTTAGCTAGCGGGCGGAGTGGCTTCTTC. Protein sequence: CASSLASGRSGFF. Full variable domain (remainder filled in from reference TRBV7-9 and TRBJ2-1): DTGVSQNPRHKITKRGQNVTFRCDPISEHNRLYWYRQTLGQGPEFLTYFQNEAQLEKSRLLSDRFSAERPKGSFSTLEIQRTEQGDSAMYLCASSLASGRSGFFGPGTRLTVL.

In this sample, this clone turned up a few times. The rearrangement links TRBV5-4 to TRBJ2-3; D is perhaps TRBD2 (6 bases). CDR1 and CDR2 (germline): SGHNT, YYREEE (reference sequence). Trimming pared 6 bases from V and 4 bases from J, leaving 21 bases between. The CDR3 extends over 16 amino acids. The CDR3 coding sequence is TGTGCCAGCACCCCGCGGGGCTCGGGAGAACCAGATACGCAGTATTTT. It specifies CASTPRGSGEPDTQYF.

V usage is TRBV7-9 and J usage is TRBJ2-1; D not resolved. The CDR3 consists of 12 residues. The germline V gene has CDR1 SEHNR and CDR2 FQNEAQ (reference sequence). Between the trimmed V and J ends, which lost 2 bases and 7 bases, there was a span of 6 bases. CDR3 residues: CASSLSLNEQFF. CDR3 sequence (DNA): TGTGCCAGCAGCTTATCTCTGAATGAGCAGTTCTTC.

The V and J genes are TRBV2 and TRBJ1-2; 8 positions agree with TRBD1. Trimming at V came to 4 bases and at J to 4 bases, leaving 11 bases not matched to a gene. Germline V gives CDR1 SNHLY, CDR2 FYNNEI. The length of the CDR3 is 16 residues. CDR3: CASSGDRLAGSYGYTF. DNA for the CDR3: TGTGCCAGCAGTGGGGACAGGCTGGCGGGGTCCTATGGCTACACCTTC.

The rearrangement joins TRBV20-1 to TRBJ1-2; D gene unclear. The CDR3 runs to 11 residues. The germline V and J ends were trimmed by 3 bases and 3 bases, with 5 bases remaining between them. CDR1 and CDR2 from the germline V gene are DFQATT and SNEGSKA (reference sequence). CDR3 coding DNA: TGCAGTGCTAGGCAGGACTATGGCTACACCTTC. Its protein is CSARQDYGYTF.

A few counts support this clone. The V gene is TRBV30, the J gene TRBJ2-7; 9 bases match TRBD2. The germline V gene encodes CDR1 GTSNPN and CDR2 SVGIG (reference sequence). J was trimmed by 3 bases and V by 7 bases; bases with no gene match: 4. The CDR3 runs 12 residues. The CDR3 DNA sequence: TGTGCCTATAGCGGGAGTAGCTACGAGCAGTACTTC. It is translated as CAYSGSSYEQYF.

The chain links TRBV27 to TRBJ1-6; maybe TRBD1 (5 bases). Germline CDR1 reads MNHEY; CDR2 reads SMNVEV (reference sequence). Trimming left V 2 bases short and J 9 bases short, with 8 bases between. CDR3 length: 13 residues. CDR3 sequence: CASSLERGSPLHF. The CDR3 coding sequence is TGTGCCAGCAGTTTAGAAAGGGGTTCACCCCTCCACTTT.

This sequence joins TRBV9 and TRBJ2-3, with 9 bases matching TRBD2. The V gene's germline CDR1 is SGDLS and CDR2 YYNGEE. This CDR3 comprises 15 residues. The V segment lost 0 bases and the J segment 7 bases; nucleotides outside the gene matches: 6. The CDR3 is CASSVVGSGRNTQYF. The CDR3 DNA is TGTGCCAGCAGCGTAGTAGGTAGCGGGAGAAATACGCAGTATTTT.

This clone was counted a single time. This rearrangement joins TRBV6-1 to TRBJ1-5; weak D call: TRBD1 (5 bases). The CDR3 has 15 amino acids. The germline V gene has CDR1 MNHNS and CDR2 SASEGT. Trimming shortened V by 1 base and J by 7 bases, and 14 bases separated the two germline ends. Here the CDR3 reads CASSEGSRGGQPQHF. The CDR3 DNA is TGTGCCAGCAGTGAAGGTAGTAGGGGCGGCCAGCCCCAGCATTTT.